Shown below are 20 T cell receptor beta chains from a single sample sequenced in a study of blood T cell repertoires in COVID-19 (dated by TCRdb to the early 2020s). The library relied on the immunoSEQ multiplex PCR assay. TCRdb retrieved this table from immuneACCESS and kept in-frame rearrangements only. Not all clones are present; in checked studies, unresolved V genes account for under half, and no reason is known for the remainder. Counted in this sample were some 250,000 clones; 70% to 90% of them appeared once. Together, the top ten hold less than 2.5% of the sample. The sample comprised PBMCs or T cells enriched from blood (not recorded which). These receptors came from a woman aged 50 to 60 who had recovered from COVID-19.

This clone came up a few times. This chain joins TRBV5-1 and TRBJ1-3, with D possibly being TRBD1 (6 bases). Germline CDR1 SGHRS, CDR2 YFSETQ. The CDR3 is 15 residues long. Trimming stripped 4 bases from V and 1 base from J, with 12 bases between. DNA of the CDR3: TGCGCCAGCAGCCGAGGACAGCCTTCTGGAAACACCATATATTTT. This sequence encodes CASSRGQPSGNTIYF. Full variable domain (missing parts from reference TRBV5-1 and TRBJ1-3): KAGVTQTPRYLIKTRGQQVTLSCSPISGHRSVSWYQQTPGQGLQFLFEYFSETQRNKGNFPGRFSGRQFSNSRSEMNVSTLELGDSALYLCASSRGQPSGNTIYFGEGSWLTVV.

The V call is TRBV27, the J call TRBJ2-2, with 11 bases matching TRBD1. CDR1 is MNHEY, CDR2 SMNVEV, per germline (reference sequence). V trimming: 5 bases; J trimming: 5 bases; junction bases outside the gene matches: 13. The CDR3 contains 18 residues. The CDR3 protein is CASSPTPGTGGYTGELFF. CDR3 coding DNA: TGTGCCAGCAGTCCCACTCCGGGGACAGGGGGATATACCGGGGAGCTGTTTTTT.

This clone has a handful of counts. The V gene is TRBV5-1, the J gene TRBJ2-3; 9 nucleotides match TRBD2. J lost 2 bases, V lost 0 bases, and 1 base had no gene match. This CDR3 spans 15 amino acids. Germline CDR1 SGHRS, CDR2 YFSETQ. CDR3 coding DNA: TGCGCCAGCAGCTTGGGACTAGCGGTCACAGATACGCAGTATTTT. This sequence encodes CASSLGLAVTDTQYF.

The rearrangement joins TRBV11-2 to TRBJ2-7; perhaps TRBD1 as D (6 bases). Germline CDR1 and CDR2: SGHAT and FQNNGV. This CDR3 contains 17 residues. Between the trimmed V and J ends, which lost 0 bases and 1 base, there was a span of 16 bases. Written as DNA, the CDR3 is TGTGCCAGCAGCTTAGATGACCTAATCGGACAGTCCTACGAGCAGTACTTC. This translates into CASSLDDLIGQSYEQYF.

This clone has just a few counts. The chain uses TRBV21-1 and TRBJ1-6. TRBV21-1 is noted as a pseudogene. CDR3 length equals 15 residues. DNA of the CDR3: TGTGCCAGCTGCGCGGTCCTACTTCGGTATTCACCCCTCCACTTT. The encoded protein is CASCAVLLRYSPLHF.

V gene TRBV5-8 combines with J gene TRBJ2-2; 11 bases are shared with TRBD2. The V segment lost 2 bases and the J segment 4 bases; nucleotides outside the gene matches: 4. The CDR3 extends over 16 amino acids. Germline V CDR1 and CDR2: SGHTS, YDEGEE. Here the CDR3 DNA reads TGTGCCAGCAGCTTCAGACTAGCGGGACGCACCGGGGAGCTGTTTTTT. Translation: CASSFRLAGRTGELFF.

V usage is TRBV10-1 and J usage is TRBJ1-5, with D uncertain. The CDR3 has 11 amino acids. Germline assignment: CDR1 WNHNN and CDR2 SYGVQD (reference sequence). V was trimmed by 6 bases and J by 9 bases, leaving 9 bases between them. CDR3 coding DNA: TGCGCCAGCAGAAGGAAGCGGCCCCAGCATTTT. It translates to CASRRKRPQHF.

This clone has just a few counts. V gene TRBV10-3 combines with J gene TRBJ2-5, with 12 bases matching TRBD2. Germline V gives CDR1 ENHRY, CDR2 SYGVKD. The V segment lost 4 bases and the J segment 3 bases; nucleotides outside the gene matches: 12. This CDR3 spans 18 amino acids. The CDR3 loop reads CAISARLAGERVEETQYF. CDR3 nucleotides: TGTGCCATCAGTGCCCGACTAGCGGGAGAACGGGTCGAAGAGACCCAGTACTTC.

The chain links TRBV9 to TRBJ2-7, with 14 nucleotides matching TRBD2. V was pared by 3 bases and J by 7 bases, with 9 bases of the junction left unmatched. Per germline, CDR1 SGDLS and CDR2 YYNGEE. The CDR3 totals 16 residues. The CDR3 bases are TGTGCCAGCAGCGAGGGGGCGGGACTAGCGGGAGAGGAGCAGTACTTC. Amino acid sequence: CASSEGAGLAGEEQYF.

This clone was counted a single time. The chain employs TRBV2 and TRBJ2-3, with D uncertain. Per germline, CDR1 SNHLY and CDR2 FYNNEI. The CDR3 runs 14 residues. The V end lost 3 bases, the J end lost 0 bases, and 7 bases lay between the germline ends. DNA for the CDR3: TGTGCCAGCAGTGACAGATTTAGCACAGATACGCAGTATTTT. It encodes CASSDRFSTDTQYF. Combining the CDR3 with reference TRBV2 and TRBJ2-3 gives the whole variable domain EPEVTQTPSHQVTQMGQEVILRCVPISNHLYFYWYRQILGQKVEFLVSFYNNEISEKSEIFDDQFSVERPDGSNFTLKIRSTKLEDSAMYFCASSDRFSTDTQYFGPGTRLTVL.

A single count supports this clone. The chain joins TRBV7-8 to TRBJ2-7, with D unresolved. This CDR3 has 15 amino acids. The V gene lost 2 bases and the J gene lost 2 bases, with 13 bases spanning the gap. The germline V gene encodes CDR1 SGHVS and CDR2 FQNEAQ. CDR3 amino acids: CASSLLTSSTYEQYF. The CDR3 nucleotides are TGTGCCAGCAGCTTACTAACCTCATCGACCTACGAGCAGTACTTC.

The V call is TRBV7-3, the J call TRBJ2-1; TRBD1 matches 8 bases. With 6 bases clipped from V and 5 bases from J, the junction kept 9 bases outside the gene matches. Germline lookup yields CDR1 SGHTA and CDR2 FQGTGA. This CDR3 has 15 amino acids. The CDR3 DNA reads TGTGCCAGCAGTCTAGACAGGGGCCGCCACAATGAGCAGTTCTTC. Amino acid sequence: CASSLDRGRHNEQFF.

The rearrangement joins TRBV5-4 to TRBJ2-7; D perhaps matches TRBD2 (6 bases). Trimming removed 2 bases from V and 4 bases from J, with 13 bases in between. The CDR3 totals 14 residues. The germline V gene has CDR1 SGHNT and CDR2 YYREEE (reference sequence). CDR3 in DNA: TGTGCCAGCAGCTTCAGGCGGGATAGTTACGAGCAGTACTTC. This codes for CASSFRRDSYEQYF.

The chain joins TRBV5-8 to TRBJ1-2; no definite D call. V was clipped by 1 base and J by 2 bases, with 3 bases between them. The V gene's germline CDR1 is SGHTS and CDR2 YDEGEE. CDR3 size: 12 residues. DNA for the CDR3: TGTGCCAGCAGCTTGCAGAACTATGGCTACACCTTC. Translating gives CASSLQNYGYTF.

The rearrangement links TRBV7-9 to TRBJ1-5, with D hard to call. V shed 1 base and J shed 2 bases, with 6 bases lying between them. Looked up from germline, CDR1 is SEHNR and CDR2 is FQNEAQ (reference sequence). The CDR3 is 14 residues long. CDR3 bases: TGTGCCAGCAGCTTAGACTATGGCAATCAGCCCCAGCATTTT. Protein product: CASSLDYGNQPQHF.

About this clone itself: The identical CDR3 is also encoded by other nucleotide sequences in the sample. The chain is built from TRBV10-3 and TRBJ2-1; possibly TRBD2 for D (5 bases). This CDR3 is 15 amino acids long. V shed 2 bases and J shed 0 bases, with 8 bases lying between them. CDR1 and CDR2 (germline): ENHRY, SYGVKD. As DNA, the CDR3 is TGTGCCATCAGTGAGAGCGGAGGCTCCTACAATGAGCAGTTCTTC. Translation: CAISESGGSYNEQFF.

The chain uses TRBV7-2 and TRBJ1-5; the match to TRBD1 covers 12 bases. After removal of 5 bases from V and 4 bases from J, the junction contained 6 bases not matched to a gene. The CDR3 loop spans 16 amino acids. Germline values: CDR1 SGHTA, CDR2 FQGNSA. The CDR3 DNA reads TGTGCCAGCAGCCACCGGGACAGGGGGCATAATCAGCCCCAGCATTTT. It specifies CASSHRDRGHNQPQHF.

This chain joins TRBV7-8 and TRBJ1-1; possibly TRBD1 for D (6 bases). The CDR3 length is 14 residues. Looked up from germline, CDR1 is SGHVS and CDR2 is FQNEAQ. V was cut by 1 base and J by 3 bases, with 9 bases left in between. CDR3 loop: CASSLVAGDTEAFF. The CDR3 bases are TGTGCCAGCAGCTTAGTTGCAGGGGACACTGAAGCTTTCTTT.

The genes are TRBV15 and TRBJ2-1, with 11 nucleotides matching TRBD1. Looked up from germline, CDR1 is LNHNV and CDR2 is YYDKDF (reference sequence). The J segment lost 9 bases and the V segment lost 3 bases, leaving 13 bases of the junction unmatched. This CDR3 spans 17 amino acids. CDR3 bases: TGTGCCACCAGCAGGACCGGGACAGGGGGGTTTACAAGTGAGCAGTTCTTC. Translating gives CATSRTGTGGFTSEQFF.

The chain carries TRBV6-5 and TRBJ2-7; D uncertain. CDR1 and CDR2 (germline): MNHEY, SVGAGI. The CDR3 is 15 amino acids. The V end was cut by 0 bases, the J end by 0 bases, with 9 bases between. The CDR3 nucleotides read TGTGCCAGCAGTTACTCGAGCTCTTTCTCCTACGAGCAGTACTTC. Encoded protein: CASSYSSSFSYEQYF.